The entry that follows covers one T cell receptor beta chain sequence. This sample is drawn from a study of control samples from healthy donors and cancer patients. TCRdb's table, derived via immunoSEQ multiplex PCR, lists solely in-frame clones and lacks some. The table includes more than 85,000 clones, 70% to 90% detected once. Germline loops: CDR1 MDHEN, CDR2 SYDVKM. The CDR3 has 14 amino acids. Trimming took off 3 bases at V and 4 bases at J, with 10 bases between the two ends. This TCR was recovered from a woman aged 55-75 years with lung cancer. The J gene is TRBJ1-5, the V gene TRBV28; the D gene is possibly TRBD1 (5 bases). What was sequenced was PBMCs. The CDR3 is CASSLGQINQPQHF. In nucleotides, the CDR3 is TGTGCCAGCAGTTTGGGGCAGATTAATCAGCCCCAGCATTTT.